The clone carrying this T cell receptor beta chain came up many times. Antigen specificity is unknown. The germline V gene has CDR1 SGHNT and CDR2 YENEEA. CDR3 size: 15 residues. J lost 1 base, V lost 3 bases, and 1 base had no gene match. This entry comes from a study of metastatic and nonmetastatic thyroid tumors. Background on the study: For malignant and benign thyroid patients, tumor or nodule tissue and blood were the sources whose repertoires were compared.

No treatment had been given to any patient before thyroid surgery. How the authors handled the data: Across clinicopathological groups, CDR3 differences served as the basis for building a distant-metastasis classifier for papillary thyroid cancer. TCRdb ran MiXCR on the PCR reads. What appears here as the V and J calls and clone size reflects TCRdb's work, not the paper's. The table has 22,000 or so clones, 15% to 18% seen once; the top ten hold less than 45%. Notes on the study in general: Reported TCR beta diversity, measured in blood and tumor, was significantly higher for malignant thyroid tumors than for benign nodules.

The rearrangement uses TRBV11-3 and TRBJ2-1; TRBD1 aligns across 9 bases. This receptor was identified in a female donor with papillary thyroid cancer or a benign thyroid nodule (not recorded which). Some clones in this sample may be carry-over from other donors' samples. The source material was blood. CDR3 residues: CASSLGTGSYNEQFF. The CDR3 DNA reads TGTGCCAGCAGCTTGGGGACAGGGTCCTACAATGAGCAGTTCTTC.